The present T cell receptor (beta chain) was sequenced within a study of T cells after yellow fever vaccination. The CDR3 contains 13 residues. Germline CDR1 reads SEHNR; CDR2 reads FQNEAQ (reference sequence). Trimming cost V 4 bases and J 1 base, with 8 bases left between them. Template switching with 5'RACE generated the TCR cDNA and added a universal primer site and UMIs. TCRdb used MiXCR to reprocess the 5' RACE reads, holding one entry per CDR3 protein. This table holds 350,000 to 550,000 distinct CDR3 sequences, 15% to 20% found once. In the case of this clonotype: What it recognizes is unknown.

General study findings and limits: Weaker, the secondary response peaked sooner, at day 5 versus 15. Of the clonotypes, a small share occurred in both CD4 and CD8 compartments. In post-booster samples, most primary-vaccination clones reappeared (about 96% CD4, roughly 88% CD8).

The sequence came from a young man who received the YFV17D yellow fever vaccine. Sequencing used PBMCs, obtained before the yellow fever booster vaccination. The V gene is TRBV7-9, the J gene TRBJ2-7, with D unclear. The DNA of the CDR3 is TGTGCCAGCAGCTCCGAGACTTCCTACGAGCAGTACGTC. Its translation is CASSSETSYEQYV.